The next 30 T cell receptor beta chains were all read from a single sample in a study of shared clonotypes between healthy human individuals. The data were produced by immunoSEQ multiplex PCR, yet TCRdb's version contains in-frame clones alone and is incomplete. This sample yields some 2,100,000 clones, of which under 97% are seen a single time; around 0.13% belongs to the top ten. Specimen: naive CD4+ T cells sorted from blood. Subset meaning: CD45RA+ positively selected. Receptor source: a man younger than 35 in good health.

V is TRBV6-5 and J is TRBJ1-1; D gene ambiguous. The CDR3 is 12 residues long. Germline V gene data show CDR1 as MNHEY and CDR2 as SVGAGI. Deletions cut 4 bases from V and 3 bases from J, with 6 bases between. The CDR3 region is CASSSRYTEAFF. The DNA for the CDR3 is TGTGCCAGCAGTTCAAGGTACACTGAAGCTTTCTTT.

The genes are TRBV29-1 and TRBJ2-1; 10 positions agree with TRBD2. The ends lost 3 bases at V and 8 bases at J; junction bases unmatched: 7. The CDR3 extends over 14 amino acids. CDR1 is SQVTM, CDR2 ANQGSEA, per germline. The DNA of the CDR3 is TGCAGCGTTGATATGGGACTAGCGTTCGATGAGCAGTTCTTC. Its protein product is CSVDMGLAFDEQFF.

This clone has a single count. The chain links TRBV10-3 to TRBJ2-5; D unresolved. Germline values: CDR1 ENHRY, CDR2 SYGVKD. CDR3 size: 14 residues. Trimming shortened V by 2 bases and J by 5 bases, and 12 bases separated the two germline ends. The CDR3 region is CAISEPTVRETQYF. The CDR3 DNA follows: TGTGCCATCAGTGAGCCGACGGTGCGGGAGACCCAGTACTTC.

J is TRBJ2-5 and V is TRBV5-1, with TRBD2 identical over 10 bases. V dropped 5 bases and J dropped 5; count of bases not matched to a gene: 6. This CDR3 region has 14 residues. Per germline, CDR1 SGHRS and CDR2 YFSETQ. The CDR3 sequence is CASSPSSGGETQYF. Here the CDR3 DNA reads TGCGCCAGCAGTCCGTCTAGCGGGGGTGAGACCCAGTACTTC.

The rearrangement joins TRBV28 to TRBJ1-6, with TRBD1 matching over 10 bases. Germline loops: CDR1 MDHEN, CDR2 SYDVKM. The CDR3 length is 17 residues. J lost 10 bases, V lost 4 bases, and 13 bases had no gene match. In DNA, the CDR3 is TGTGCCAGCAGTTCAGTCCGGATTGGGACAGGGGACTCACCCCTCCACTTT. Protein: CASSSVRIGTGDSPLHF.

Notes on this clone: Additional DNA sequences in this sample encode the identical CDR3. V usage is TRBV9 and J usage is TRBJ1-6; 7 bases match TRBD1. In germline, CDR1 is SGDLS, CDR2 YYNGEE. The CDR3 is 14 amino acids. The junction had 3 bases not matched to a gene; V was cut back by 3 bases and J by 6 bases. CDR3 in DNA: TGTGCCAGCAGCGCGGGACAGATTAATTCACCCCTCCACTTT. Its translation is CASSAGQINSPLHF.

The V call is TRBV5-3, the J call TRBJ1-5; 10 nucleotides agree with TRBD1. TRBV5-3 is an open reading frame whose function is uncertain. V lost 10 bases, J lost 4 bases, and 17 bases stayed unmatched. The CDR3 is made up of 17 amino acids. CDR3 in DNA: TGTGCCTTGTGCACCGGGACAGGGGAAGATTGTAATCAGCCCCAGCATTTT. It specifies CALCTGTGEDCNQPQHF.

This sequence joins TRBV7-9 and TRBJ2-3; 13 positions agree with TRBD2. This CDR3 region has 18 residues. Per the germline V gene, CDR1 is SEHNR and CDR2 is FQNEAQ (reference sequence). V gave up 8 bases and J gave up 2 bases; unmatched junction bases: 13. Here the CDR3 reads CASAKGLAGAMITDTQYF. The CDR3 DNA reads as TGTGCCAGCGCCAAAGGACTAGCGGGGGCGATGATCACAGATACGCAGTATTTT.

About this clone itself: Other DNA sequences from this sample encode an identical CDR3 as well. The V gene is TRBV5-1, the J gene TRBJ2-7, with D possibly being TRBD1 (6 bases). This CDR3 is built from 14 residues. Trimming shortened V by 0 bases and J by 4 bases, and 11 bases separated the two germline ends. Germline V gene data show CDR1 as SGHRS and CDR2 as YFSETQ. Written as DNA, the CDR3 is TGCGCCAGCAGCTTGGAAACAGGGTTATACGAGCAGTACTTC. It translates to CASSLETGLYEQYF.

The chain joins TRBV27 to TRBJ2-3; 11 positions match TRBD2. CDR1 MNHEY and CDR2 SMNVEV come from the germline V gene (reference sequence). The length of the CDR3 is 16 residues. J was trimmed by 5 bases and V by 6 bases; bases with no gene match: 10. The CDR3 coding sequence is TGTGCCAGCAGCCCTCTGCTAGCGGGGGGAAGAGATACGCAGTATTTT. Protein sequence: CASSPLLAGGRDTQYF.

The chain couples TRBV5-1 to TRBJ1-6; 7 nucleotides line up with TRBD1. The CDR3 has 16 amino acids. Per the germline V gene, CDR1 is SGHRS and CDR2 is YFSETQ. V shed 5 bases, J shed 10 bases, and the junction held 15 bases outside the gene matches. For the CDR3, the DNA is TGCGCCAGCAGTCGGGAGACAGGGCCGATGGTGTCACCCCTCCACTTT. This sequence encodes CASSRETGPMVSPLHF.

V usage is TRBV18 and J usage is TRBJ2-1; TRBD1 agrees at 9 bases. The germline V gene encodes CDR1 KGHSH and CDR2 LQKENI. CDR3 length: 15 residues. Losses at the gene ends were 0 bases for V and 9 bases for J; bases not matched to a gene: 6. The CDR3 sequence: CASSPPGQGTFEQFF. As DNA, the CDR3 is TGTGCCAGCTCACCACCGGGACAGGGCACTTTTGAGCAGTTCTTC.

This chain uses TRBV28 with TRBJ2-5; no definite D call. The germline gives CDR1 MDHEN, CDR2 SYDVKM. V was cut by 2 bases and J by 5 bases, with 3 bases left in between. This CDR3 contains 11 residues. The CDR3 bases are TGTGCCAGCAGTTTAGTCGAGACCCAGTACTTC. Translating gives CASSLVETQYF. The variable domain in full, with the rest retrieved from reference TRBV28 and TRBJ2-5, is DVKVTQSSRYLVKRTGEKVFLECVQDMDHENMFWYRQDPGLGLRLIYFSYDVKMKEKGDIPEGYSVSREKKERFSLILESASTNQTSMYLCASSLVETQYFGPGTRLLVL.

The chain recombines TRBV7-8 with TRBJ2-7; TRBD2 matches 13 bases. The length of the CDR3 is 15 residues. CDR1 is SGHVS and CDR2 is FQNEAQ in the germline V gene. V shed 6 bases, J shed 3 bases, and the junction held 5 bases outside the gene matches. Here the CDR3 reads CASRSWTSGSYEQYF. The CDR3 nucleotides are TGTGCCAGCAGGTCCTGGACTAGCGGGAGCTACGAGCAGTACTTC.

The rearrangement uses TRBV28 and TRBJ2-7; 7 bases match TRBD2. Germline-derived CDR1 and CDR2 are MDHEN and SYDVKM. Germline trimming cut 6 bases from V and 6 bases from J; bases unmatched to any gene: 5. The CDR3 runs to 12 residues. The CDR3: CASRGGYTEQYF. The CDR3 bases are TGTGCCAGCAGGGGGGGGTATACCGAGCAGTACTTC.

V usage is TRBV7-2 and J usage is TRBJ2-3; D might be TRBD2 (6 bases). The CDR3 covers 17 residues. Germline V gives CDR1 SGHTA, CDR2 FQGNSA. V was cut by 1 base and J by 6 bases, with 20 bases left in between. CDR3 nucleotide sequence: TGTGCCAGCAGCTTAGTTTTATGGGAGGCCTGGGGGGATACGCAGTATTTT. Amino acids: CASSLVLWEAWGDTQYF. Full variable domain (outside the CDR3, taken from reference TRBV7-2 and TRBJ2-3): GAGVSQSPSNKVTEKGKDVELRCDPISGHTALYWYRQSLGQGLEFLIYFQGNSAPDKSGLPSDRFSAERTGGSVSTLTIQRTQQEDSAVYLCASSLVLWEAWGDTQYFGPGTRLTVL.

In regard to this clone: A read error may produce the germline difference seen at one junction end. The J gene is TRBJ2-4, the V gene TRBV27, with 11 bases that match TRBD1. Germline assignment: CDR1 MNHEY and CDR2 SMNVEV (reference sequence). CDR3 length: 16 residues. CDR3 nucleotides: TGTGCCAGCAGTCAGGACAGGGGGCTGGGCAAAAACATTCAGTGCTTC. It is translated as CASSQDRGLGKNIQCF.

This clone was found once. The gene calls are TRBV10-1 and TRBJ2-3; 9 nucleotides line up with TRBD2. This CDR3 has 17 residues. From germline, CDR1 is WNHNN and CDR2 SYGVQD (reference sequence). V shed 0 bases and J 0 bases; nucleotides not matched to a gene: 4. As DNA, the CDR3 is TGCGCCAGCAGTGAGTCGAAACTAGCGGGTAGCACAGATACGCAGTATTTT. Protein product: CASSESKLAGSTDTQYF.

A note on this clone: At the DNA level, this CDR3 is encoded by other sequences in the same sample as well. The rearrangement links TRBV6-5 to TRBJ2-7, with TRBD2 as a possible D gene (6 bases). V was shortened by 5 bases and J by 6 bases, with 14 bases between the two germline ends. The CDR3 runs 13 residues. Germline CDR1 and CDR2: MNHEY and SVGAGI. The CDR3 DNA reads as TGTGCCAGCAGTCGGGACTCCAGAGGCGAGCAGTACTTC. Translation gives CASSRDSRGEQYF.

This sequence joins TRBV10-3 and TRBJ2-7; D may be TRBD1 or TRBD2 (7 bases each). Deletions cut 5 bases from V and 5 bases from J, with 16 bases between. The CDR3 has 14 amino acids. Germline V gene lookup returns CDR1 ENHRY and CDR2 SYGVKD. The CDR3 loop reads CAISFTGAGDEQYF. The CDR3 DNA is TGTGCCATCAGTTTCACAGGGGCGGGAGACGAGCAGTACTTC.

The gene calls are TRBV6-6 and TRBJ2-3; possibly TRBD1 or TRBD2 for D (5 bases each). V lost 5 bases, J lost 2 bases, and 8 bases lay in between. The length of the CDR3 is 13 residues. Looked up from germline, CDR1 is MNHNY and CDR2 is SVGAGI (reference sequence). In DNA, the CDR3 is TGTGCCAGCAGTCGGGACCTCACAGATACGCAGTATTTT. Translation: CASSRDLTDTQYF.

The chain carries TRBV20-1 and TRBJ1-1, with D possibly TRBD1 on 6 matching bases. The germline V gene has CDR1 DFQATT and CDR2 SNEGSKA (reference sequence). The V end was cut by 5 bases, the J end by 8 bases, with 12 bases between. This CDR3 has 11 amino acids. CDR3 in amino acids: CSAVRGPEAFF. In nucleotides, the CDR3 is TGCAGTGCTGTCCGGGGGCCAGAAGCTTTCTTT.

This chain connects TRBV27 to TRBJ2-3, with 8 positions matching TRBD2. The junction had 4 bases not matched to a gene; V was cut back by 7 bases and J by 1 base. This CDR3 is 14 amino acids long. Per the germline V gene, CDR1 is MNHEY and CDR2 is SMNVEV (reference sequence). The CDR3 nucleotides are TGTGCCAGCATCCCGGGGGGGGGCACAGATACGCAGTATTTT. Its protein product is CASIPGGGTDTQYF.

The J gene is TRBJ1-6, the V gene TRBV19; 9 nucleotides agree with TRBD1. Germline CDR1 reads LNHDA; CDR2 reads SQIVND (reference sequence). Germline trimming cut 6 bases from V and 7 bases from J; bases unmatched to any gene: 10. There are 16 residues in the CDR3. The CDR3 DNA sequence: TGTGCCAGTAGCTTACAACGGGGACAGGGAAATTCACCCCTCCACTTT. It yields the protein CASSLQRGQGNSPLHF.

The chain joins TRBV5-1 to TRBJ1-6; 7 positions agree with TRBD1. V shed 4 bases, J shed 6 bases, and the junction held 13 bases outside the gene matches. The CDR3 has 17 amino acids. Germline-derived CDR1 and CDR2 are SGHRS and YFSETQ. The CDR3 spells CASSQTGAKSLNSPLHF. The CDR3 DNA reads TGCGCCAGCAGCCAAACAGGGGCGAAGTCCCTTAATTCACCCCTCCACTTT.

The chain is built from TRBV5-1 and TRBJ2-7; D gene ambiguous. The CDR3 totals 14 residues. Deletions cut 4 bases from V and 6 bases from J, with 17 bases between. Germline V lookup: CDR1 SGHRS, CDR2 YFSETQ. For the CDR3, the DNA is TGCGCCAGCAGCCATGACACTGGCCCCACCGAGCAGTACTTC. Protein: CASSHDTGPTEQYF.

The CDR3 DNA is TGTGCCAGTATGAGGGCCTCAGGGGCCAACGTCCTGACTTTC. Its translation is CASMRASGANVLTF. This chain connects TRBV19 to TRBJ2-6; D may be TRBD2 (5 bases). The CDR3 loop spans 14 amino acids. Trimming removed 7 bases from V and 4 bases from J, with 11 bases in between. Per the germline V gene, CDR1 is LNHDA and CDR2 is SQIVND (reference sequence).

This chain connects TRBV10-2 to TRBJ2-7, with TRBD1 matching over 9 bases. The CDR3 is 16 amino acids. The trim removed 1 base at V and 2 bases at J, leaving 6 bases unmatched. The germline gives CDR1 WSHSY, CDR2 SAAADI. CDR3 DNA: TGCGCCAGCAGTGAGTGGTTTACAGGGGGCACCTACGAGCAGTACTTC. This codes for CASSEWFTGGTYEQYF.

The chain carries TRBV6-5 and TRBJ2-3; D possibly corresponds to TRBD1 (6 bases). Trimming cost V 2 bases and J 7 bases, with 13 bases left between them. CDR3 length equals 14 residues. Germline V gene lookup returns CDR1 MNHEY and CDR2 SVGAGI. This CDR3 reads CASSYGGSTNTQYF. As DNA, the CDR3 is TGTGCCAGCAGTTACGGGGGCTCCACGAATACGCAGTATTTT.

The DNA for the CDR3 is TGTGCCAGCAGCTCTGACCGCCCCGGGGAGCTGTTTTTT. Translating it yields CASSSDRPGELFF. The rearrangement links TRBV7-2 to TRBJ2-2, with unresolved D. The CDR3 sequence is 13 residues long. The V and J ends lost 4 bases and 6 bases respectively, with 9 bases between them. Germline loops: CDR1 SGHTA, CDR2 FQGNSA.